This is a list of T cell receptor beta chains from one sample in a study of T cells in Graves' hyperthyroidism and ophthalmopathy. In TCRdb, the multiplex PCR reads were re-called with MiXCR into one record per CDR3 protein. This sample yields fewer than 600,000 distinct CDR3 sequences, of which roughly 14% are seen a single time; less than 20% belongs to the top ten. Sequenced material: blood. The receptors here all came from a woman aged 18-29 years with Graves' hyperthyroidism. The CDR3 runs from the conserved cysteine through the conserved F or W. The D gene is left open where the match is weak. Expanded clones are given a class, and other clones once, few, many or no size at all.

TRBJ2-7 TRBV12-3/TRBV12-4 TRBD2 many CASSFSSGRYEQYF TGTGCCAGCAGTTTCTCTAGCGGGAGGTACGAGCAGTACTTC
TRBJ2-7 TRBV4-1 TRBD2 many CASSQYGTSGSISYEQYF TGCGCCAGCAGCCAATACGGGACTAGCGGGAGCATCAGCTACGAGCAGTACTTC
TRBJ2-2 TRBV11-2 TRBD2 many CASSLASGNAGELFF TGTGCCAGCAGCTTAGCTAGCGGGAATGCCGGGGAGCTGTTTTTT
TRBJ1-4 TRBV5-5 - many CASSPRTEKATNEKLFF TGTGCCAGCAGCCCTCGGACAGAAAAAGCAACTAATGAAAAACTGTTTTTT
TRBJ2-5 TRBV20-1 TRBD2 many CSAPSLLGGPLETQYF TGCAGTGCCCCCTCCTTACTGGGAGGGCCGTTGGAGACCCAGTACTTC
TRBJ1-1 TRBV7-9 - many CASSPAAYTEAFF TGTGCCAGCAGCCCGGCGGCATACACTGAAGCTTTCTTT
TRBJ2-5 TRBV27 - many CASMGERETQYF TGTGCCAGCATGGGCGAGAGAGAGACCCAGTACTTC
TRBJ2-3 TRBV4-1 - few CASSQVGTSTDTQYF TGCGCCAGCAGCCAAGTCGGGACTAGCACAGATACGCAGTATTTT
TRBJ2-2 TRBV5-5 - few CASSSRTTTNTGELFF TGTGCCAGCAGCTCGAGGACTACCACGAACACCGGGGAGCTGTTTTTT
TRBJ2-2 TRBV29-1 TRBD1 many CSVEGGTANTGELFF TGCAGCGTTGAAGGTGGGACAGCGAACACCGGGGAGCTGTTTTTT
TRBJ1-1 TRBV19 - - CATEFQGGDTEAFF TGTGCCACCGAGTTTCAGGGAGGGGACACTGAAGCTTTCTTT
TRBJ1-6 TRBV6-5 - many CASSYKGLGSPLHF TGTGCCAGCAGTTACAAAGGTCTCGGATCACCCCTCCACTTT
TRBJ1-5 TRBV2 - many CASSLGTPNPYSNQPQHF TGTGCCAGCAGTTTAGGGACACCGAACCCTTATAGCAATCAGCCCCAGCATTTT
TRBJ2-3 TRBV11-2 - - CASSLELQGYPDTQYF TGTGCCAGCAGCTTAGAACTACAGGGCTACCCAGATACGCAGTATTTT
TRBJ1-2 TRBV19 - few CASSMTQPNYGYTF TGTGCCAGTAGTATGACTCAACCGAACTATGGCTACACCTTC
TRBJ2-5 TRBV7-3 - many CASSLTRDQETQYF TGTGCCAGCAGCCTAACCAGGGACCAAGAGACCCAGTACTTC
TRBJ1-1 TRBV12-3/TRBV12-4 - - CASTPGPPEAFF TGTGCCAGCACCCCAGGGCCACCTGAAGCTTTCTTT
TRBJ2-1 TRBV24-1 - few CATSAGGPYNEQFF TGTGCCACCAGTGCCGGGGGCCCCTACAATGAGCAGTTCTTC
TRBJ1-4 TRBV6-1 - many CAVRRETNEKLFF TGTGCCGTCCGCCGGGAGACTAATGAAAAACTGTTTTTT
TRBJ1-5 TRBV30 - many CAWSIGADQPQHF TGTGCCTGGAGTATAGGGGCTGATCAGCCCCAGCATTTT
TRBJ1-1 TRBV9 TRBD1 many CASSRDSTEAFF TGTGCCAGCAGCAGGGACAGCACTGAAGCTTTCTTT
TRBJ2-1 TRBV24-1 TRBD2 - CATSDARSGMGNNEQFF TGTGCCACCAGTGACGCCCGTAGCGGGATGGGTAACAATGAGCAGTTCTTC
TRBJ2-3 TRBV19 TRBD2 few CASSTPGTSGSTDTQYF TGTGCCAGTAGTACACCCGGGACTAGCGGTAGCACAGATACGCAGTATTTT
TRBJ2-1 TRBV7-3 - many CASSPSLVSYNEQFF TGTGCCAGCAGCCCATCCCTAGTGTCCTACAATGAGCAGTTCTTC
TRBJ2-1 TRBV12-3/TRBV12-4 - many CASSLGRAAREQFF TGTGCCAGCAGTTTAGGGAGGGCCGCTCGTGAGCAGTTCTTC
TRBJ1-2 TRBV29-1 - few CSVVLGGSYGYTF TGCAGCGTGGTACTGGGGGGAAGCTATGGCTACACCTTC
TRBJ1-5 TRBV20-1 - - CSAKVEFNQPQHF TGCAGTGCTAAGGTGGAATTCAATCAGCCCCAGCATTTT
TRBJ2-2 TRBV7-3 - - CASSEINTGELFF TGTGCCAGCAGCGAAATAAACACCGGGGAGCTGTTTTTT
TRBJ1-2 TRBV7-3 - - CASSLFSATNYGYTF TGTGCCAGCAGCTTATTTTCGGCTACTAACTATGGCTACACCTTC
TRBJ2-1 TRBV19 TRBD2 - CASIPGLAGSNEQFF TGTGCCAGTATCCCGGGACTAGCAGGGTCAAATGAGCAGTTCTTC
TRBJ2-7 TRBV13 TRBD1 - CASRNWDRGYEQYF TGTGCCAGCAGGAACTGGGACAGGGGCTACGAGCAGTACTTC
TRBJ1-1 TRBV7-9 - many CASSAQPDTEAFF TGTGCCAGCAGCGCACAGCCAGACACTGAAGCTTTCTTT
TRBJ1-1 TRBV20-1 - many CSARPDTNTEAFF TGCAGTGCTAGACCGGACACTAACACTGAAGCTTTCTTT
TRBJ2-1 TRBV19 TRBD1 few CASSPPETGYNEQFF TGTGCCAGTAGCCCCCCGGAGACAGGGTACAATGAGCAGTTCTTC
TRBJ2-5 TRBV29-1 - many CSVEMRDDIQETQYF TGCAGCGTCGAAATGAGGGACGATATACAAGAGACCCAGTACTTC
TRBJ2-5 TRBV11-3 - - CASSLVSQLLEETQYF TGTGCCAGCAGCTTAGTGTCACAGTTGCTCGAAGAGACCCAGTACTTC
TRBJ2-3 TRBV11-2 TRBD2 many CASSPGGPPDTQYF TGTGCCAGCAGTCCGGGAGGGCCTCCAGATACGCAGTATTTT